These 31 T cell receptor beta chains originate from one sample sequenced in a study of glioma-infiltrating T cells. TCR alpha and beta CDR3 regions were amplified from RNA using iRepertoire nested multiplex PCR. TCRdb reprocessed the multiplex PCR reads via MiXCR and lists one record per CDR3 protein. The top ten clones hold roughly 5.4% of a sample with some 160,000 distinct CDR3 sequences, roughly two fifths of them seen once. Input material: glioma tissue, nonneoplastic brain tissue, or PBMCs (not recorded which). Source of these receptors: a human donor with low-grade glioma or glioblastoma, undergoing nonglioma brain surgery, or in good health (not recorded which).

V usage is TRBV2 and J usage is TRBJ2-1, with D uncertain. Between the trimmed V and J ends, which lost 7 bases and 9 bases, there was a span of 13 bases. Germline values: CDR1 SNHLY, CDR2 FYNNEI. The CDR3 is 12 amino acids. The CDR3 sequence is CASKGLVIEQFF. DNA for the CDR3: TGTGCCAGCAAAGGGCTAGTAATTGAGCAGTTCTTC.

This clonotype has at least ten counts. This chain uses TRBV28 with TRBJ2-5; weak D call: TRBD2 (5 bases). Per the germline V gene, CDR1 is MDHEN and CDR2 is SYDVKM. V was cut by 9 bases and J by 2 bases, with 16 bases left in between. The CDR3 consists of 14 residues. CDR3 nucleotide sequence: TGTGCCAGTAGAGAACCGGGGAAACAAGAGACCCAGTACTTC. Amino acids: CASREPGKQETQYF.

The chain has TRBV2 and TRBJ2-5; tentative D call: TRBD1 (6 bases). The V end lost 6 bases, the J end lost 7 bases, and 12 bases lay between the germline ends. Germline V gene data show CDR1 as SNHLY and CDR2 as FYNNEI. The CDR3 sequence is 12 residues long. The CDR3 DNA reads TGTGCCAGCAGCTCCACAGGGTGGACCCAGTACTTC. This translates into CASSSTGWTQYF.

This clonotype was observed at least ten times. Written as DNA, the CDR3 is TGTGCCAGCAGTTTACCAGGGAGGGTCGCCGGGGAGCTGTTTTTT. Its protein product is CASSLPGRVAGELFF. V usage is TRBV28 and J usage is TRBJ2-2; 7 bases line up with TRBD2. The CDR3 is 15 residues long. The J segment lost 6 bases and the V segment lost 2 bases, leaving 6 bases of the junction unmatched. Germline loops: CDR1 MDHEN, CDR2 SYDVKM. Complete variable domain (other parts from reference TRBV28 and TRBJ2-2): DVKVTQSSRYLVKRTGEKVFLECVQDMDHENMFWYRQDPGLGLRLIYFSYDVKMKEKGDIPEGYSVSREKKERFSLILESASTNQTSMYLCASSLPGRVAGELFFGEGSRLTVL.

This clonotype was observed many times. The CDR3: CATGQPGQVQETQYF. For the CDR3, the DNA is TGTGCCACCGGTCAGCCGGGACAGGTACAAGAGACCCAGTACTTC. The chain combines TRBV24-1 with TRBJ2-5; 8 positions agree with TRBD1. The germline V gene encodes CDR1 KGHDR and CDR2 SFDVKD. The ends lost 9 bases at V and 2 bases at J; junction bases unmatched: 10. The CDR3 extends over 15 amino acids.

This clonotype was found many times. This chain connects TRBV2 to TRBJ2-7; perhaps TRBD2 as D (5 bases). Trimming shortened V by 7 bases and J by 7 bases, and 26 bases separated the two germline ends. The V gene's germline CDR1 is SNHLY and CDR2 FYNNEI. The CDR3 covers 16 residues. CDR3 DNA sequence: TGTGCCAGCATTCCCGGAGGCCAGGCCACCCGGAGAGAGCAGTACTTC. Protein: CASIPGGQATRREQYF.

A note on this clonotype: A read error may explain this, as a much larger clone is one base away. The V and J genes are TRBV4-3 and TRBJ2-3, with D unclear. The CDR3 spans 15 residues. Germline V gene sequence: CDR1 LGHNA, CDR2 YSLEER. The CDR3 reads CASRQDQTVPDTQYF. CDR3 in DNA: TGCGCCAGCAGACAAGATCAAACAGTCCCAGATACGCAGTATTTT.

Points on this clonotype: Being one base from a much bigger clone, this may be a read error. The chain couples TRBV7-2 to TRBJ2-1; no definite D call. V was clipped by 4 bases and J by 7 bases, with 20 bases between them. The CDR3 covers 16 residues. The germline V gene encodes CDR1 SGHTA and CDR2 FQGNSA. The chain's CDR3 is CASSSTPPPQANEQFF. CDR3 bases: TGTGCCAGCAGCTCAACCCCGCCACCTCAAGCGAATGAGCAGTTCTTC.

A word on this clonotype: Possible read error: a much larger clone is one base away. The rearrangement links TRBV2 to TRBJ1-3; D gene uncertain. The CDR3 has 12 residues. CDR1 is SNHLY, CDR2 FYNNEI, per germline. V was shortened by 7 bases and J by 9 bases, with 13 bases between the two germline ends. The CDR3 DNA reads TGTGCCAGCACTGTGGGGTCGGCCACCATATATTTT. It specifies CASTVGSATIYF.

CDR3 coding DNA: TGCGCCAGCAGCCAAGTTATTACGGTTAGCTCCTACAATGAGCAGTTCTTC. Translated, it gives CASSQVITVSSYNEQFF. V and J are TRBV4-1 and TRBJ2-1; D is unresolved. V was pared by 1 base and J by 0 bases, with 13 bases between. The germline V gene encodes CDR1 MGHRA and CDR2 YSYEKL. The CDR3 totals 17 residues.

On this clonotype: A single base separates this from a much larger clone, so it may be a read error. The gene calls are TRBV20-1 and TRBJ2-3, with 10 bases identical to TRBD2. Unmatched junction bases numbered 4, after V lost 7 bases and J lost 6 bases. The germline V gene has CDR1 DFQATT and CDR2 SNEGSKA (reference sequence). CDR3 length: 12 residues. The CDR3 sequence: CSDVAGGDTQYF. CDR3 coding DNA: TGCAGTGACGTAGCGGGGGGTGATACGCAGTATTTT.

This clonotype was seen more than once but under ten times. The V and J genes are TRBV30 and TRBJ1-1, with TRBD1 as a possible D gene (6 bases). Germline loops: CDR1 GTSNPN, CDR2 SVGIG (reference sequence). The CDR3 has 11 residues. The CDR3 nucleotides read TGTGCGGGGACATTGAACACTGAAGCTTTCTTT. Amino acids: CAGTLNTEAFF.

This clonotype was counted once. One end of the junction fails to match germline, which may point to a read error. The CDR3 nucleotides read TGCAGTGCCACTTCCCTCCGTGGAGAGCCCGATGAGAAGTTCTTC. Its protein is CSATSLRGEPDEKFF. The rearrangement joins TRBV20-1 to TRBJ2-1; unclear D gene. This CDR3 is built from 15 residues. The germline CDR1 and CDR2 sequences are DFQATT and SNEGSKA (reference sequence).

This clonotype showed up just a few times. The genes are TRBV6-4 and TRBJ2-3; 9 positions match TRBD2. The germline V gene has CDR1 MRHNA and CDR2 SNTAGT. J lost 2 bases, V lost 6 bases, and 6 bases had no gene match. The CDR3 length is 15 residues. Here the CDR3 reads CASSLAGHSTDTQYF. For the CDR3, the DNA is TGTGCCAGCAGCCTAGCGGGACACTCCACAGATACGCAGTATTTT.

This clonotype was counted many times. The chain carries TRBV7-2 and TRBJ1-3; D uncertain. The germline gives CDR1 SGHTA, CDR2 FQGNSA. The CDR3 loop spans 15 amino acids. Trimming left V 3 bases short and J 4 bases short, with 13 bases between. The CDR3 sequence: CASSFPGFSGNTIYF. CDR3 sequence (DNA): TGTGCCAGCAGCTTCCCCGGGTTTTCCGGAAACACCATATATTTT.

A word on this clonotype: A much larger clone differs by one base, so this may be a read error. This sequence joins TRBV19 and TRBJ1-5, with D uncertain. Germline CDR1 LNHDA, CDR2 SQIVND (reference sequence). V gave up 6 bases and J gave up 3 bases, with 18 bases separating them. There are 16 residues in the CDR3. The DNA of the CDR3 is TGTGCCAGTAGCCCCGCCTCGGGTCTCCTCAATCAGCCCCAGCATTTT. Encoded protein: CASSPASGLLNQPQHF.

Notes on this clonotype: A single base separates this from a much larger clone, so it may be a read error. DNA for the CDR3: TGTGCCAGAACCAAAGTAGCGGGGGAATGGAATGAGCAGTTCTTC. Amino acids: CARTKVAGEWNEQFF. The chain links TRBV7-9 to TRBJ2-1; TRBD2 matches at 9 bases. The CDR3 loop spans 15 amino acids. Germline trimming cut 9 bases from V and 7 bases from J; bases unmatched to any gene: 13. Germline V gene sequence: CDR1 SEHNR, CDR2 FQNEAQ (reference sequence). The full variable domain, in which reference TRBV7-9 and TRBJ2-1 provide the parts outside the CDR3, is DTGVSQNPRHKITKRGQNVTFRCDPISEHNRLYWYRQTLGQGPEFLTYFQNEAQLEKSRLLSDRFSAERPKGSFSTLEIQRTEQGDSAMYLCARTKVAGEWNEQFFGPGTRLTVL.

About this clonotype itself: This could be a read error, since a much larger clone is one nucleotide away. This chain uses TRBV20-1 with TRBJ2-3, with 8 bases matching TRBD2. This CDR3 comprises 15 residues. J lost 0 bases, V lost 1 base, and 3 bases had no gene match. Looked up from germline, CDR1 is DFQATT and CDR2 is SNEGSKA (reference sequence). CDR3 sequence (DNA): TGCAGTGCTAGAGTATCTAGCGGGAGCACAGATACGCAGTATTTT. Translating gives CSARVSSGSTDTQYF.

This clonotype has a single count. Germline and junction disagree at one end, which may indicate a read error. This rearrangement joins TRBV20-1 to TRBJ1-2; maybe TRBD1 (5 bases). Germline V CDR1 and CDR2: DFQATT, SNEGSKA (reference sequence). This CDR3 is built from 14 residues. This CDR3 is CSDRARGTDYGYTF. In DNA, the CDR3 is TGCAGTGATAGAGCACGCGGGACTGACTATGGCTACACCTTC.

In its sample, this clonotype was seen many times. In nucleotides, the CDR3 is TGCAGTGTGGGGGCGGGCACTGAAGCTTTCTTT. Translation: CSVGAGTEAFF. The V gene is TRBV20-1, the J gene TRBJ1-1; a possible D gene is TRBD1 (6 bases). The ends were cut back, 7 bases at V and 4 bases at J, with 10 bases in the middle. The CDR3 has 11 amino acids. Germline V gives CDR1 DFQATT, CDR2 SNEGSKA (reference sequence).

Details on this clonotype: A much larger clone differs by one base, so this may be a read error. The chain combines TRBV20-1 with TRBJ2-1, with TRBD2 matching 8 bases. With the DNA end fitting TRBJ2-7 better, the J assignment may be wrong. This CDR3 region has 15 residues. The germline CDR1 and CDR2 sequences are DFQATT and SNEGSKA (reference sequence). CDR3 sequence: CSARDGSGARHEQYF. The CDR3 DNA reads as TGCAGTGCTAGAGATGGTAGCGGGGCCCGACACGAGCAGTACTTC.

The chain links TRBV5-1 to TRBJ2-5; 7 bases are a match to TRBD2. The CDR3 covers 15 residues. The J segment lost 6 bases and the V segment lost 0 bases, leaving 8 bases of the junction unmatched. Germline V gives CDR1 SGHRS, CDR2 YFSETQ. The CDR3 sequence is CASSLEGGPVKTQYF. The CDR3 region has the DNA TGCGCCAGCAGCTTGGAGGGAGGGCCTGTAAAGACCCAGTACTTC.

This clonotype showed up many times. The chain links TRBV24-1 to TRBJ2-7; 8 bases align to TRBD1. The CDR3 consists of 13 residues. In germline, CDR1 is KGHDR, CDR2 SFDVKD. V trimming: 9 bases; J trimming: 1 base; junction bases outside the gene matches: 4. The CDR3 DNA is TGTGCCACCGGGACAGGTTCATCCTACGAGCAGTACTTC. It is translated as CATGTGSSYEQYF.

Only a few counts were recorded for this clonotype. CDR3 amino acids: CASSQLEGGELFF. CDR3 DNA sequence: TGCGCCAGCAGCCAACTAGAGGGCGGGGAGCTGTTTTTT. The chain employs TRBV4-1 and TRBJ2-2; TRBD2 might be the D (5 bases). The germline CDR1 and CDR2 sequences are MGHRA and YSYEKL. V was cut by 2 bases and J by 7 bases, with 8 bases left in between. The CDR3 is 13 residues long.

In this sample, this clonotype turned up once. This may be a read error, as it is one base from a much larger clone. Here the CDR3 reads CASSPRQVREDTEAFF. The DNA for the CDR3 is TGTGCCAGCTCACCCCGACAGGTTCGAGAGGACACTGAAGCTTTCTTT. The chain employs TRBV18 and TRBJ1-1, with a possible D match to TRBD1 (6 bases). The ends were cut back, 3 bases at V and 3 bases at J, with 17 bases in the middle. The CDR3 covers 16 residues. The germline V gene has CDR1 KGHSH and CDR2 LQKENI.

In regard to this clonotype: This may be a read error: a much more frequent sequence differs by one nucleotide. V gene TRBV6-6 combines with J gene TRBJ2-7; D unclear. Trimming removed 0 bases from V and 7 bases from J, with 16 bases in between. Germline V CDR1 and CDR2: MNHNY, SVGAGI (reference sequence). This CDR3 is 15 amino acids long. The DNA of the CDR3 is TGTGCCAGCAGTTACTCTCGGAACTCCTACAATGAGCAGTACTTC. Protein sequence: CASSYSRNSYNEQYF.

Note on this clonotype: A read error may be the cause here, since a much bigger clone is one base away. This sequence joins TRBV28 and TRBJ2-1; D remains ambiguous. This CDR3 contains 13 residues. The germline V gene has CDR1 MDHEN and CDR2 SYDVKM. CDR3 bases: TGTGCCAGCAGTCCACCCGTAGACAATAAGCAGTTCTTC. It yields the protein CASSPPVDNKQFF.

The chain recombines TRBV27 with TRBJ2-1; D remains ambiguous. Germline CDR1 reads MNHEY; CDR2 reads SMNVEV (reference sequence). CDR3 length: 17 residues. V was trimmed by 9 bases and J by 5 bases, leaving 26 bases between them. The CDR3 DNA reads TGTGCCAGTAGCTTTCAACCTCGTGGCGCCATCAACAATGAGCAGTTCTTC. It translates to CASSFQPRGAINNEQFF.

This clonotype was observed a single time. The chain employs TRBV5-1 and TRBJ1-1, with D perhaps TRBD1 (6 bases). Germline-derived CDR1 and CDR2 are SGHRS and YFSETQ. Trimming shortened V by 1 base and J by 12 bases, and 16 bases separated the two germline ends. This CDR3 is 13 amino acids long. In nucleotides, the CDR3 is TGCGCCAGCAGCTTGTCCGGGGGCATGGAAACTTTCTTT. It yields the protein CASSLSGGMETFF.

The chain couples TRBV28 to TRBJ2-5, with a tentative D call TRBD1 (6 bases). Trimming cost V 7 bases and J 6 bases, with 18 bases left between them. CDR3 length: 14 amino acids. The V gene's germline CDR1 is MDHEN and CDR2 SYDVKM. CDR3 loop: CASTKLQGSKTQYF. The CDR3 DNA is TGTGCCAGCACCAAACTACAGGGTTCGAAGACCCAGTACTTC.

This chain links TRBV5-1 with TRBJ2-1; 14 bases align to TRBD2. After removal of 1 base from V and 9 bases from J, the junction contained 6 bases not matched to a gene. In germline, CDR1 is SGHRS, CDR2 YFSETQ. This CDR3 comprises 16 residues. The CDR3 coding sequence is TGCGCCAGCAGCTTGCCGGGACTAGCGGGAGTCGCTGAGCAGTTCTTC. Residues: CASSLPGLAGVAEQFF.